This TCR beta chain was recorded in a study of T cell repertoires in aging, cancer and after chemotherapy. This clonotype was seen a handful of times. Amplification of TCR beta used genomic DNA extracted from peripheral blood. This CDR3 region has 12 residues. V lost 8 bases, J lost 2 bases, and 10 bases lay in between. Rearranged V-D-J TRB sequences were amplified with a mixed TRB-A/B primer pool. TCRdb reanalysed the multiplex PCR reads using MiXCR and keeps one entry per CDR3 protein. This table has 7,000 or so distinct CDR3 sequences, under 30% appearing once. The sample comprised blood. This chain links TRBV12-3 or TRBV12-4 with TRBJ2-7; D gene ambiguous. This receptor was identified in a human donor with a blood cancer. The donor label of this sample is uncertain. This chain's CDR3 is CASSGGPYEQYF. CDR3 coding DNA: TGTGCCAGCTCAGGCGGACCCTACGAGCAGTACTTC.